The present TCR beta chain was sequenced within a study of blood T cell repertoires in COVID-19. Turning to the study itself: Whether acute or convalescent, the COVID-19 samples came from the United States, Italy and Spain. Nucleic acid was either cDNA or gDNA, and it came from T cells, B-cell-depleted T cells, or PBMCs.

One Seattle source followed patients from active infection through their disease course. Germline V lookup: CDR1 SGHVS, CDR2 FQNEAQ. The CDR3 sequence is 15 residues long. Between the trimmed V and J ends, which lost 5 bases and 4 bases, there was a span of 17 bases. Study processing details: How many nucleated cells were present was estimated from reference gene primer amplification. Repertoires were generated with immunoSEQ multiplex PCR, while TCRdb's copy carries only in-frame clones and drops some. That table supplies the V and J calls and clone size; D and trimming were determined from the DNA. The sample has about 530,000 clones, approximately 91% seen once.

Sequencing was done on a sample of peripheral blood. The chain is built from TRBV7-8 and TRBJ1-2; D may be TRBD1 (5 bases). This receptor was obtained from a woman aged 45-60 years with COVID-19, enrolled during active disease. The chain's CDR3 is CASSHDSSGFYGYTF. As DNA, the CDR3 is TGTGCCAGCAGCCACGACAGCTCCGGGTTCTATGGCTACACCTTC.